The subject of this entry is one T cell receptor (beta chain). The germline gives CDR1 SEHNR, CDR2 FQNEAQ (reference sequence). This CDR3 has 15 residues. V trimming: 5 bases; J trimming: 0 bases; junction bases outside the gene matches: 4. The sample belongs to a study of control samples from healthy donors and cancer patients. Libraries were prepared by immunoSEQ multiplex PCR; TCRdb keeps only in-frame clonotypes and omits some of them. The profile shows over 45,000 clones, roughly 89% of them singletons. This chain links TRBV7-9 with TRBJ1-5, with 7 positions matching TRBD1. The receptor was isolated from a man in his forties with colorectal cancer. Sequenced sample: PBMCs. CDR3 sequence: CASSPEGASNQPQHF. CDR3 nucleotides: TGTGCCAGCAGCCCAGAGGGGGCTAGCAATCAGCCCCAGCATTTT.